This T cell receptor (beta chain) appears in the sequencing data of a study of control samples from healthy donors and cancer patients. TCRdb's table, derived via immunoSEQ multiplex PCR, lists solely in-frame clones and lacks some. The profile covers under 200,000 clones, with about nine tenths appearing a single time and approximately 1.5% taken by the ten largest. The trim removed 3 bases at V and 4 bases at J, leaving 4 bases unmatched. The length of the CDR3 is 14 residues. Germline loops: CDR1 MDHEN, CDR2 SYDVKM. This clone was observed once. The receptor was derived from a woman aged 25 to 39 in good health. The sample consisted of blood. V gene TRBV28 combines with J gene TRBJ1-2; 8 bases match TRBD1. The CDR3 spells CASSFGQGRYGYTF. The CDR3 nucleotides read TGTGCCAGCAGTTTCGGACAGGGCCGCTATGGCTACACCTTC.